These 12 T cell receptor beta chains were sequenced from one sample in a study of PD-1 blockade in classical Hodgkin lymphoma (dated by TCRdb to 2018 to 2021). The library was generated by the immunoSEQ multiplex PCR assay. The immuneACCESS repertoire file appears here via TCRdb, limited to in-frame rearrangements. These files lack a portion of the clones; in checked studies, under half of the deficit traces to unresolved V genes, and the cause of the others is not known. Present in this sample are 31,000 or so clones, about four fifths of which were seen just once. About a sixth of the sample lies in the top ten. The time point tag for this specimen amounts to: cycle 4 day 1 (C4D1), after less than seven weeks of nivolumab. Relapse after autologous stem cell transplantation had occurred in all trial patients, and cohorts A, B and C were distinguished by prior brentuximab vedotin exposure. The specimen was peripheral blood mononuclear cells (PBMCs), collected before the fourth cycle of nivolumab. These receptors were collected from a human donor with classical Hodgkin lymphoma.

The CDR3 region is CAWSGRGDQPQHF. CDR3 in DNA: TGTGCCTGGAGTGGCAGGGGAGATCAGCCCCAGCATTTT. The genes are TRBV30 and TRBJ1-5; a possible D gene is TRBD1 (6 bases). CDR3 size: 13 residues. CDR1 and CDR2 (germline): GTSNPN, SVGIG (reference sequence). With 1 base removed from V and 5 bases from J, the gap between germline ends came to 9 bases. Looking up the rest from reference TRBV30 and TRBJ1-5 gives the full variable domain: SQTIHQWPATLVQPVGSPLSLECTVEGTSNPNLYWYRQAAGRGLQLLFYSVGIGQISSEVPQNLSASRPQDRQFILSSKKLLLSDSGFYLCAWSGRGDQPQHFGDGTRLSIL.

J is TRBJ1-1 and V is TRBV29-1; D is unclear. Trimming stripped 7 bases from V and 4 bases from J, with 10 bases between. Looked up from germline, CDR1 is SQVTM and CDR2 is ANQGSEA. The CDR3 extends over 11 amino acids. CDR3 in DNA: TGCAGCGGGGAACGAGGCACTGAAGCTTTCTTT. Amino acid sequence: CSGERGTEAFF.

This clone appeared a single time. The chain has TRBV30 and TRBJ1-4, with D unresolved. Per germline, CDR1 GTSNPN and CDR2 SVGIG (reference sequence). Trimming left V 2 bases short and J 0 bases short, with 10 bases between. The CDR3 contains 15 residues. The CDR3 region is CAWSSGFATNEKLFF. In nucleotides, the CDR3 is TGTGCCTGGAGTTCTGGGTTTGCAACTAATGAAAAACTGTTTTTT.

CDR3 bases: TGTGCCAGCCGCCCGGGGACAGGCCCTTCCCATAGGCCGCAGTATTTT. Amino acid sequence: CASRPGTGPSHRPQYF. J is TRBJ2-3 and V is TRBV2; TRBD1 aligns across 8 bases. CDR3 length equals 16 residues. The V gene's germline CDR1 is SNHLY and CDR2 FYNNEI. With 8 bases clipped from V and 10 bases from J, the junction kept 20 bases outside the gene matches.

The chain joins TRBV19 to TRBJ2-2, with 9 bases that match TRBD1. The germline gives CDR1 LNHDA, CDR2 SQIVND (reference sequence). The CDR3 consists of 15 residues. The V gene end was trimmed by 7 bases and the J gene end by 4 bases; junction bases not matched to a gene: 7. The CDR3 DNA sequence: TGTGCCAGTATTAGAGGACAGGGGATCACCGGGGAGCTGTTTTTT. It specifies CASIRGQGITGELFF.

This clone has more than one count but fewer than ten. V and J are TRBV7-8 and TRBJ1-5, with 8 bases that match TRBD1. Germline V gene sequence: CDR1 SGHVS, CDR2 FQNEAQ. The J segment lost 2 bases and the V segment lost 1 base, leaving 1 base of the junction unmatched. This CDR3 comprises 15 residues. The CDR3 sequence: CASSLGDRRNQPQHF. DNA for the CDR3: TGTGCCAGCAGCTTAGGGGACAGGCGCAATCAGCCCCAGCATTTT.

The genes are TRBV12-5 and TRBJ2-2; D remains unclear. V lost 2 bases to trimming and J lost 1 base, with 14 bases between them. The length of the CDR3 is 17 residues. The V gene's germline CDR1 is LGHNT and CDR2 FRNRAP. The CDR3 DNA reads TGTGCTAGTGGTTTGATGACCCCCTTTAGGAACACCGGGGAGCTGTTTTTT. Its translation is CASGLMTPFRNTGELFF.

This chain links TRBV19 with TRBJ2-6; D is possibly TRBD1 (6 bases). The CDR3 spans 17 residues. Per the germline V gene, CDR1 is LNHDA and CDR2 is SQIVND (reference sequence). Trimming removed 6 bases from V and 0 bases from J, with 15 bases in between. The CDR3 coding sequence is TGTGCCAGTAGCACCTCGGGACACAGCTCTGGGGCCAACGTCCTGACTTTC. Amino acid sequence: CASSTSGHSSGANVLTF.

This clone was counted a single time. V usage is TRBV19 and J usage is TRBJ1-1; perhaps TRBD1 as D (5 bases). Germline V gene sequence: CDR1 LNHDA, CDR2 SQIVND (reference sequence). This CDR3 comprises 12 residues. Trimming took off 9 bases at V and 4 bases at J, with 12 bases between the two ends. This CDR3 is CASARGATEAFF. DNA for the CDR3: TGTGCCAGCGCGAGGGGTGCCACTGAAGCTTTCTTT.

This sequence joins TRBV7-9 and TRBJ1-1, with 7 bases identical to TRBD1. The V and J ends lost 5 bases and 4 bases, in that order; junction bases with no gene match: 4. The germline V gene encodes CDR1 SEHNR and CDR2 FQNEAQ (reference sequence). CDR3 length equals 13 residues. CDR3 nucleotide sequence: TGTGCCAGCAGCCGAAGACAGGGCACTGAAGCTTTCTTT. It codes for CASSRRQGTEAFF.

V usage is TRBV4-2 and J usage is TRBJ2-5; D remains unclear. In germline, CDR1 is LGHNA, CDR2 YNFKEQ. The V and J ends lost 0 bases and 7 bases respectively, with 15 bases between them. CDR3 length: 15 amino acids. Here the CDR3 reads CASSQDGRSAGTQYF. CDR3 in DNA: TGTGCCAGCAGCCAAGACGGGCGGTCGGCTGGGACCCAGTACTTC.

The chain combines TRBV9 with TRBJ1-1; 7 bases line up with TRBD1. This CDR3 region has 14 residues. Trimming took 3 bases from V and 2 from J; bases not matched to a gene: 4. CDR1 is SGDLS, CDR2 YYNGEE, per germline. This CDR3 reads CASSAGQPNTEAFF. The CDR3 bases are TGTGCCAGCAGCGCGGGACAGCCAAACACTGAAGCTTTCTTT. Combining the CDR3 with reference TRBV9 and TRBJ1-1 gives the whole variable domain DSGVTQTPKHLITATGQRVTLRCSPRSGDLSVYWYQQSLDQGLQFLIQYYNGEERAKGNILERFSAQQFPDLHSELNLSSLELGDSALYFCASSAGQPNTEAFFGQGTRLTVV.